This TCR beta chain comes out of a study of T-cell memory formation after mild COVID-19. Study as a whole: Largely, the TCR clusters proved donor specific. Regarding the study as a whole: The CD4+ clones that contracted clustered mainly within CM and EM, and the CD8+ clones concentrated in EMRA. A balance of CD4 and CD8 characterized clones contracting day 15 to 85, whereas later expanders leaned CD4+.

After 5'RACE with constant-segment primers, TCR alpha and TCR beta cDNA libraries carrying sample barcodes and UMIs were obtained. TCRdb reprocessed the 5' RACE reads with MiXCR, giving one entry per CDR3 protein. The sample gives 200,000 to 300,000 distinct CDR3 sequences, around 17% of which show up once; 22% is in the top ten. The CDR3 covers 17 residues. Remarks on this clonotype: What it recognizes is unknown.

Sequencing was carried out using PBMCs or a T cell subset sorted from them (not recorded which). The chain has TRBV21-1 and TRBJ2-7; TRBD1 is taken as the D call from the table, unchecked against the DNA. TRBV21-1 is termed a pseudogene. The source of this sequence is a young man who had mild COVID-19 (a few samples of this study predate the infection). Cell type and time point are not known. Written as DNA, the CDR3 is TGTGCCAGCAGCACACACCCATGGGCGACAGTGGTCAACGAGCAGTACGTC. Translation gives CASSTHPWATVVNEQYV.